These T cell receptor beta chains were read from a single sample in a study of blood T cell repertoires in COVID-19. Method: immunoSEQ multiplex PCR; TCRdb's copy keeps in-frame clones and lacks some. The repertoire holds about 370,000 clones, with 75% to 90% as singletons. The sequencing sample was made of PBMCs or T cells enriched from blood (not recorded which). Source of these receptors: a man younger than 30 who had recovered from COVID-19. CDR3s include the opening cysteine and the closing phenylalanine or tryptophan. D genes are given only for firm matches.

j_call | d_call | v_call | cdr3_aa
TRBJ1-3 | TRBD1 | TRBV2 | CASRLETGNTIYF
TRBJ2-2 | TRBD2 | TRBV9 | CASSELAGGTGELFF
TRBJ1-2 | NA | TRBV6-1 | CASSESRGYYGYTF
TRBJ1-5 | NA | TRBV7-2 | CASSLDTGTAMPQHF
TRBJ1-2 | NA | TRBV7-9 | CASSSRTGNYGYTF
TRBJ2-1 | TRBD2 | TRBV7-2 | CASSLGLAACNEQFF
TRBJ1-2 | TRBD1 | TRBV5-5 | CASSGNPGQLREINYGYTF
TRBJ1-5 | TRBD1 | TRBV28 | CAINPPLGQGARQPQHF
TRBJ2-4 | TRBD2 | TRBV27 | CASSSTPGLAGGNIQYF
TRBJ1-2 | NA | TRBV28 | CASSILDSYGYTF
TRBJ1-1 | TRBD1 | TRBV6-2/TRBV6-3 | CASSSGTGRLNTEAFF
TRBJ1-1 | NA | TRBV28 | CASIKGGAGGTEAFF
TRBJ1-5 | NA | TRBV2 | CASSDTGNQPQHF
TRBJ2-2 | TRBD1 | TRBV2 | CASSGDRGSDTGELFF
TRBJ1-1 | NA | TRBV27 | CASSSVPGRTEAFF
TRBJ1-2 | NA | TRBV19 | CASRGYGYTF
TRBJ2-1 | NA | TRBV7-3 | CASSLLPRFEQFF
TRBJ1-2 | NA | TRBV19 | CASSVGSNYGYTF
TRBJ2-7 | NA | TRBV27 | CASSFKAHSSYEQYF
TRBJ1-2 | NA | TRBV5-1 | CASSLLEGGNYGYTF
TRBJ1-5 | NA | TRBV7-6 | CASSLQENQPQHF
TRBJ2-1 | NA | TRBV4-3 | CASSQDSRGDEQFF
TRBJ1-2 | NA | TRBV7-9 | CASILPGHAYGYTF
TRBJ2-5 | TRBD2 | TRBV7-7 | CASRQTSGTQETQYF
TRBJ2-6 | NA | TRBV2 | CASPRSSGANVLTF
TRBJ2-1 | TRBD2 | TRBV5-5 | CASSLVLAGVEQFF
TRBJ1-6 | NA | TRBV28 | CASTTYSSPNSPLHF
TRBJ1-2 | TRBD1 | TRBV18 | CASSLTGGKDYGYTF